Listed below are T cell receptor beta chains from one sample, sequenced in a study of regulatory T cells in long-lasting Graves disease. TCRdb redid the calling of the multiplex PCR reads with MiXCR, one entry per CDR3 protein. This sample has around 400,000 distinct CDR3 sequences, with 15% found just once. This sample was shared with a second study, whose subject was T cells in Graves' hyperthyroidism and ophthalmopathy.

The material sequenced was peripheral blood mononuclear cells (PBMCs), taken at new diagnosis, from a patient treated with antithyroid drugs. These TCRs come from a woman aged 35 to 49 with Graves disease. The CDR3 runs from the conserved cysteine through the conserved F or W. The D gene is left open where the match is weak. Clone size is shown for a subset of rows, as once, few, many or a class of expanded clone.

v_call: TRBV7-9
j_call: TRBJ2-2
d_call: -
clone_size: -
cdr3_aa: CASSTGSNTGELFF
cdr3_nt: TGTGCCAGCAGCACTGGATCGAACACCGGGGAGCTGTTTTTT

v_call: TRBV12-3/TRBV12-4
j_call: TRBJ2-7
d_call: -
clone_size: many
cdr3_aa: CASSLYTVSSYEQYF
cdr3_nt: TGTGCCAGCAGTTTATACACGGTTAGCTCCTACGAGCAGTACTTC

v_call: TRBV2
j_call: TRBJ1-2
d_call: TRBD1
clone_size: many
cdr3_aa: CASSDKGQHYGYTF
cdr3_nt: TGTGCCAGCAGTGATAAGGGACAGCACTATGGCTACACCTTC

v_call: TRBV12-3/TRBV12-4
j_call: TRBJ2-7
d_call: -
clone_size: many
cdr3_aa: CASSLGGLLYEQYF
cdr3_nt: TGTGCCAGCAGTTTGGGGGGACTTCTCTACGAGCAGTACTTC

v_call: TRBV11-3
j_call: TRBJ1-2
d_call: -
clone_size: -
cdr3_aa: CASSSPGLGLNGYTF
cdr3_nt: TGTGCCAGCAGCTCCCCCGGCTTGGGGCTAAATGGCTACACCTTC

v_call: TRBV28
j_call: TRBJ2-3
d_call: -
clone_size: many
cdr3_aa: CASSFPASVGADTQYF
cdr3_nt: TGTGCCAGCAGTTTCCCGGCTAGCGTGGGGGCGGATACGCAGTATTTT

v_call: TRBV20-1
j_call: TRBJ2-1
d_call: -
clone_size: many
cdr3_aa: CSSRESSYNEQFF
cdr3_nt: TGCAGTTCCCGGGAGAGCTCCTACAATGAGCAGTTCTTC

v_call: TRBV7-9
j_call: TRBJ2-2
d_call: TRBD2
clone_size: few
cdr3_aa: CASSPLGLAGGPSNTGELFF
cdr3_nt: TGTGCCAGCAGCCCTCTTGGACTAGCGGGAGGTCCCTCGAACACCGGGGAGCTGTTTTTT

v_call: TRBV28
j_call: TRBJ2-2
d_call: TRBD2
clone_size: -
cdr3_aa: CASIRSGRAGSGELFF
cdr3_nt: TGTGCCAGCATCCGGAGCGGGAGGGCCGGGTCCGGGGAGCTGTTTTTT

v_call: TRBV6-1
j_call: TRBJ1-1
d_call: -
clone_size: many
cdr3_aa: CASSELLFEAFF
cdr3_nt: TGTGCCAGCAGTGAGCTCCTCTTTGAAGCTTTCTTT